The 15 T cell receptor beta chains in this list originate from one sample, sequenced in a study of shared clonotypes between healthy human individuals. The assay was immunoSEQ multiplex PCR, and TCRdb's table has in-frame clones only and misses some. In the table there are over a million clones, over 95% of which are singletons. Sample: naive CD4+ T cells sorted from blood. The subset is: CD45RA+ positively selected. These receptors were collected from a man aged 25-40 years in good health.

The DNA for the CDR3 is TGCGCCAGCACCCCAGGACCGTCAAGCTCCTACGAGCAGTACTTC. Translated: CASTPGPSSSYEQYF. The chain recombines TRBV5-1 with TRBJ2-7, with unresolved D. The CDR3 runs 15 residues. CDR1 and CDR2 (germline): SGHRS, YFSETQ. Between the trimmed V and J ends, which lost 6 bases and 0 bases, there was a span of 16 bases.

The rearrangement links TRBV2 to TRBJ2-1, with D unclear. This CDR3 is built from 13 residues. The ends were cut back, 7 bases at V and 7 bases at J, with 14 bases in the middle. Germline values: CDR1 SNHLY, CDR2 FYNNEI. Here the CDR3 reads CASTFQVGNEQFF. The DNA of the CDR3 is TGTGCCAGCACATTTCAAGTGGGGAATGAGCAGTTCTTC.

The chain has TRBV19 and TRBJ2-3, with 8 bases identical to TRBD2. Germline CDR1 reads LNHDA; CDR2 reads SQIVND (reference sequence). CDR3 length: 12 residues. Losses at the gene ends were 9 bases for V and 3 bases for J; bases not matched to a gene: 2. The CDR3 reads CASGRATDTQYF. The CDR3 nucleotides read TGTGCCAGCGGGAGGGCGACAGATACGCAGTATTTT.

This sequence joins TRBV28 and TRBJ1-1; 7 bases map to TRBD1. The V gene's germline CDR1 is MDHEN and CDR2 SYDVKM. CDR3 length: 13 residues. V gave up 6 bases and J gave up 5 bases; unmatched junction bases: 6. The CDR3 sequence: CASRGDRTTEAFF. The CDR3 DNA sequence: TGTGCCAGCAGGGGGGACAGAACGACTGAAGCTTTCTTT.

This chain joins TRBV5-1 and TRBJ2-2, with 7 nucleotides matching TRBD2. The germline V gene has CDR1 SGHRS and CDR2 YFSETQ. The V and J ends lost 1 base and 3 bases, in that order; junction bases with no gene match: 9. The CDR3 has 17 residues. CDR3 bases: TGCGCCAGCAGCTTGTCACTAGCGATTACTTACACCGGGGAGCTGTTTTTT. This codes for CASSLSLAITYTGELFF.

The V gene is TRBV5-1, the J gene TRBJ2-2; tentatively, D is TRBD1 (5 bases). The V end lost 4 bases, the J end lost 7 bases, and 14 bases lay between the germline ends. Germline V CDR1 and CDR2: SGHRS, YFSETQ. CDR3 length equals 14 residues. Here the CDR3 reads CASSTQGPHGELFF. The CDR3 region has the DNA TGCGCCAGCAGCACCCAGGGCCCGCACGGGGAGCTGTTTTTT.

The chain links TRBV18 to TRBJ2-1, with D unclear. The CDR3 loop spans 14 amino acids. Germline values: CDR1 KGHSH, CDR2 LQKENI. The V end was cut by 2 bases, the J end by 8 bases, with 13 bases between. CDR3 DNA: TGTGCCAGCTCACCAGCGCAGGCGTTACATGAGCAGTTCTTC. Protein product: CASSPAQALHEQFF.

The gene calls are TRBV5-1 and TRBJ1-1; the D is unclear. The germline V gene encodes CDR1 SGHRS and CDR2 YFSETQ. The V end lost 0 bases, the J end lost 0 bases, and 6 bases lay between the germline ends. The CDR3 contains 14 residues. The CDR3 is CASSLVPMNTEAFF. The CDR3 bases are TGCGCCAGCAGCTTGGTACCCATGAACACTGAAGCTTTCTTT.

The J gene is TRBJ1-2, the V gene TRBV28; TRBD1 agrees at 10 bases. The CDR3 totals 15 residues. The germline V gene has CDR1 MDHEN and CDR2 SYDVKM. Trimming cost V 5 bases and J 6 bases; bases outside gene matches: 9. The CDR3 DNA reads TGTGCCAGCAGTCCCCCGACAGGGGGCGAGAATGGCTACACCTTC. This sequence encodes CASSPPTGGENGYTF.

The J gene is TRBJ1-2, the V gene TRBV18; a weak D match, TRBD1 (5 bases). The CDR3 spans 14 residues. Trimming took off 4 bases at V and 2 bases at J, with 11 bases between the two ends. Germline CDR1 and CDR2: KGHSH and LQKENI. The CDR3 DNA is TGTGCCAGCTCACGGGGGACGGACAACTATGGCTACACCTTC. Amino acids: CASSRGTDNYGYTF.

The chain joins TRBV7-6 to TRBJ2-3, with D maybe TRBD2 (6 bases). CDR3 size: 15 residues. Germline assignment: CDR1 SGHVS and CDR2 FNYEAQ. Trimming stripped 5 bases from V and 1 base from J, with 13 bases between. The CDR3: CASSNSGLGTDTQYF. CDR3 coding DNA: TGTGCCAGCAGCAATAGCGGCTTAGGCACAGATACGCAGTATTTT.

The chain recombines TRBV10-1 with TRBJ2-5; a weak D match, TRBD1 (6 bases). The CDR3 is made up of 15 amino acids. In germline, CDR1 is WNHNN, CDR2 SYGVQD (reference sequence). Trimming pared 2 bases from V and 2 bases from J, leaving 12 bases between. DNA of the CDR3: TGCGCCAGCAGTGAGATGGACAGTGGACAAGAGACCCAGTACTTC. This encodes CASSEMDSGQETQYF.

The chain is built from TRBV14 and TRBJ2-1; 9 bases fit TRBD2. Losses at the gene ends were 5 bases for V and 8 bases for J; bases not matched to a gene: 16. The CDR3 has 17 amino acids. Germline V gene lookup returns CDR1 SGHDN and CDR2 FVKESK. The CDR3 DNA is TGTGCCAGCAGCACTTATCTACTAGCGGGCTCACCTCATGAGCAGTTCTTC. Encoded protein: CASSTYLLAGSPHEQFF. The complete variable domain, with remaining parts taken from reference TRBV14 and TRBJ2-1, reads EAGVTQFPSHSVIEKGQTVTLRCDPISGHDNLYWYRRVMGKEIKFLLHFVKESKQDESGMPNNRFLAERTGGTYSTLKVQPAELEDSGVYFCASSTYLLAGSPHEQFFGPGTRLTVL.

This chain uses TRBV2 with TRBJ2-3; unclear D gene. Germline assignment: CDR1 SNHLY and CDR2 FYNNEI. The ends were cut back, 6 bases at V and 14 bases at J, with 12 bases in the middle. The CDR3 contains 10 residues. The CDR3 sequence: CASSDRYPYF. The CDR3 bases are TGTGCCAGCAGCGACCGGTATCCGTATTTT.

The chain has TRBV6-5 and TRBJ2-2; TRBD2 aligns across 13 bases. J was trimmed by 8 bases and V by 6 bases; bases with no gene match: 6. CDR3 size: 15 residues. Germline V gene sequence: CDR1 MNHEY, CDR2 SVGAGI. The CDR3 DNA follows: TGTGCCAGCAGCCCGGGACTAGCGGGATCGGGGGAGCTGTTTTTT. It translates to CASSPGLAGSGELFF.